This TCR beta chain was recorded in a study of neoadjuvant nivolumab and ipilimumab in lung cancer (dated by TCRdb to the early 2020s). General notes on the study: Nivolumab was administered intravenously at 3 mg/kg on days 1, 15 and 29, and in the combination arm ipilimumab 1 mg/kg was added on day 1 only. The primary trial endpoint was the major pathologic response (MPR) rate in the intention-to-treat population in each study arm. The trial treated 44 patients with operable NSCLC: some 23 were randomized to nivolumab monotherapy and some 21 to nivolumab plus ipilimumab. TCR repertoires in pretherapy (baseline) peripheral blood were compared with TCR repertoires in tumors resected at surgery after neoadjuvant immune checkpoint blockade. Matched pretherapy and resected tumor pairs were analyzed from seven patients, of whom four had been treated with nivolumab and three with nivolumab plus ipilimumab. The study at large found these results: Compared with tumor-adjacent uninvolved lung, resected tumors had greater TCR richness and clonality, and increases showed up in more of the dual-therapy-treated tumors. A small number of samples was subjected to TCR sequencing. No significant correlation was found between TCR clonality and pathologic tumor regression, and only one major-pathologic-response sample was available for the clonality analysis. From pretherapy to surgery, tumor T-cell richness and clonality went up in three of three dual-therapy tumors, versus only two of four nivolumab-treated tumors. A positive correlation was observed between pretherapy blood TCR richness and richness in tumors resected after neoadjuvant therapy (Spearman R ≈ 0.82).

Read against the paper, the sample's time point label means: pretherapy, before neoadjuvant immune checkpoint inhibitors. The samples were taken from NEOSTAR, a phase 2 randomized trial in operable NSCLC that tested neoadjuvant nivolumab or nivolumab plus ipilimumab, followed by surgery. The method was the immunoSEQ multiplex PCR assay. The source study handled its data this way. Richness and clonality were used to summarize the repertoires, and clones that significantly expanded or contracted between pre- and post-therapy samples were identified. TCRdb re-hosts the immuneACCESS table, in-frame sequences only. Its copies lack some clones; in the studies checked, an unresolved V gene accounts for under half of them, and the cause for the rest is not known. The D gene and trimming were derived from the DNA, and the V and J assignments and clone size from that table. A total of about 38,000 clones appear in this sample, 89% of them only once. More than 3% of the sample is taken by the ten largest.

V drops 7 bases and J drops 1 base, leaving 20 bases in between. Including cysteine and phenylalanine, the CDR3 has 17 amino acids. The only DNA kept is the CDR3, 51 bases in frame from the first base. CDR1 and CDR2, per the germline V gene (reference sequence), are LNHDA and SQIVND. On this clone itself: Its antigen is not yet known. Base qualities were left out, and no much larger clone turns up one base away.

This specimen was peripheral blood, taken before neoadjuvant nivolumab, alone or with ipilimumab. The chain joins TRBV19 to TRBJ1-5; no D segment can be confidently identified. This sequence was found in an adult with non-small cell lung cancer. At the DNA level, the sequence is TGTGCCAGTAAGATCCGGGAGAGAGGGCAAAGCAATCAGCCCCAGCATTTT. Its translation reads: CASKIRERGQSNQPQHF.